Below, 29 T cell receptor beta chains from the same sample are listed, as sequenced in a study of cytomegalovirus exposure and HLA in healthy donors. It was with 60 Vbeta and 13 Jbeta primers that the PCR ran. TCRdb keeps only in-frame clones here, not all; method: immunoSEQ multiplex PCR. The sample data list under 95,000 clones. Sequencing was performed on PBMCs. Source of these receptors: a man younger than 35 in good health and CMV-seropositive.

The V call is TRBV28, the J call TRBJ1-2; D uncertain. CDR3 length equals 11 residues. Germline V gives CDR1 MDHEN, CDR2 SYDVKM. Deletions cut 7 bases from V and 8 bases from J, with 11 bases between. The CDR3 region is CASTLGSGYTF. DNA for the CDR3: TGTGCCAGCACCTTAGGTAGCGGCTACACCTTC.

V is TRBV6-1 and J is TRBJ2-5; D may be TRBD2 (6 bases). There are 15 residues in the CDR3. V lost 2 bases, J lost 4 bases, and 14 bases lay in between. Germline CDR1 reads MNHNS; CDR2 reads SASEGT. Here the CDR3 DNA reads TGTGCCAGCAGTGAATTAGGAGGGGTTGGAGAGACCCAGTACTTC. Amino acids: CASSELGGVGETQYF.

The chain combines TRBV9 with TRBJ1-2; no firm D call. CDR3 length equals 12 residues. Between the trimmed V and J ends, which lost 1 base and 4 bases, there was a span of 5 bases. Germline V gives CDR1 SGDLS, CDR2 YYNGEE. The CDR3 nucleotides are TGTGCCAGCAGCGTACATTCCTATGGCTACACCTTC. It yields the protein CASSVHSYGYTF.

With respect to this clone: Relative to the germline gene, one junction end is altered; a read error may explain this. This rearrangement joins TRBV6-1 to TRBJ1-4, with D perhaps TRBD1 (6 bases). The germline CDR1 and CDR2 sequences are MNHNS and SASEGT. This CDR3 spans 14 amino acids. The CDR3 loop reads CASGELLRETGLEF. Here the CDR3 DNA reads TGTGCCAGCGGTGAATTGCTTAGGGAGACAGGCCTAGAGTTT.

This chain uses TRBV9 with TRBJ2-2; D is undetermined. V lost 4 bases and J 3 bases, leaving 7 bases between the germline ends. The CDR3 totals 13 residues. Germline lookup yields CDR1 SGDLS and CDR2 YYNGEE. The CDR3 reads CASSPEHTGELFF. CDR3 nucleotide sequence: TGTGCCAGCAGCCCCGAGCACACCGGGGAGCTGTTTTTT.

The chain carries TRBV11-3 and TRBJ2-5, with TRBD1 matching over 10 bases. With V trimmed by 2 bases and J by 5 bases, 5 bases remained unmatched. The CDR3 covers 15 residues. Germline V gene sequence: CDR1 SGHNT, CDR2 YENEEA. CDR3 sequence (DNA): TGTGCCAGCAGCTTAAGACAGGGGGCGGGGGAGACCCAGTACTTC. It yields the protein CASSLRQGAGETQYF.

The chain is built from TRBV6-5 and TRBJ1-4, with D tentatively TRBD1 (6 bases). V was pared by 6 bases and J by 3 bases, with 11 bases between. The CDR3 has 14 residues. The germline V gene encodes CDR1 MNHEY and CDR2 SVGAGI. Here the CDR3 DNA reads TGTGCCAGCAGCCACAGGGATGCTAATGAAAAACTGTTTTTT. It specifies CASSHRDANEKLFF.

V and J are TRBV27 and TRBJ2-7; TRBD1 is a possible D gene (6 bases). Trimming left V 6 bases short and J 3 bases short, with 15 bases between. In germline, CDR1 is MNHEY, CDR2 SMNVEV (reference sequence). The CDR3 runs to 14 residues. CDR3 region: CASSTTGPYYEQYF. CDR3 sequence (DNA): TGTGCCAGCAGCACGACAGGACCCTACTACGAGCAGTACTTC.

This chain links TRBV2 with TRBJ2-5, with D uncertain. CDR3 length: 14 amino acids. Germline CDR1 and CDR2: SNHLY and FYNNEI. Trimming pared 3 bases from V and 1 base from J, leaving 9 bases between. The CDR3 region is CASSDVAFQETQYF. The CDR3 DNA follows: TGTGCCAGCAGTGACGTAGCTTTCCAAGAGACCCAGTACTTC.

In the case of this clone: A read error may produce the germline difference seen at one junction end. The rearrangement joins TRBV20-1 to TRBJ1-6; D is unclear. Germline CDR1 reads DFQATT; CDR2 reads SNEGSKA (reference sequence). The length of the CDR3 is 10 residues. DNA of the CDR3: TGCAGTGCTCCCCGAAAGGCTCTCGGGTTT. Its translation: CSAPRKALGF.

The V gene is TRBV18, the J gene TRBJ2-6, with D perhaps matching TRBD1 (5 bases). The CDR3 totals 14 residues. V was pared by 9 bases and J by 0 bases, with 9 bases between. Germline V gene sequence: CDR1 KGHSH, CDR2 LQKENI. The CDR3 coding sequence is TGTGCCAGTGACAGAATCTCTGGGGCCAACGTCCTGACTTTC. Translating gives CASDRISGANVLTF.

The J gene is TRBJ1-1, the V gene TRBV11-1; 7 bases fit TRBD1. V was clipped by 3 bases and J by 4 bases; unmatched bases: 5. Germline assignment: CDR1 SGHAT and CDR2 FQDESV (reference sequence). This CDR3 has 14 amino acids. The CDR3 DNA is TGTGCCAGCAGCTTGGGCAGGGGGAGCACTGAAGCTTTCTTT. This codes for CASSLGRGSTEAFF.

The chain links TRBV7-2 to TRBJ1-3; TRBD1 matches at 8 bases. Germline V gene sequence: CDR1 SGHTA, CDR2 FQGNSA. J was trimmed by 0 bases and V by 5 bases; bases with no gene match: 3. The CDR3 loop spans 15 amino acids. The CDR3, as DNA: TGTGCCAGCAGCCGGGACAGGAGCTCTGGAAACACCATATATTTT. Residues: CASSRDRSSGNTIYF.

V and J are TRBV5-1 and TRBJ2-7; 8 bases fit TRBD2. Per the germline V gene, CDR1 is SGHRS and CDR2 is YFSETQ. Losses at the gene ends were 4 bases for V and 6 bases for J; bases not matched to a gene: 15. This CDR3 spans 16 amino acids. The CDR3 DNA reads as TGCGCCAGCAGCACCCTCGAGCGGGAGTTCGAGAGCGAGCAGTACTTC. Translated: CASSTLEREFESEQYF.

This chain uses TRBV28 with TRBJ2-3; TRBD1 matches 7 bases. The CDR3 covers 14 residues. Unmatched junction bases numbered 7, after V lost 5 bases and J lost 5 bases. CDR1 and CDR2 from the germline V gene are MDHEN and SYDVKM. The CDR3 bases are TGTGCCAGCAGTCTCACAGGGGTGGGAGATACGCAGTATTTT. It is translated as CASSLTGVGDTQYF. Based on the CDR3 plus reference TRBV28 and TRBJ2-3, the full variable domain is DVKVTQSSRYLVKRTGEKVFLECVQDMDHENMFWYRQDPGLGLRLIYFSYDVKMKEKGDIPEGYSVSREKKERFSLILESASTNQTSMYLCASSLTGVGDTQYFGPGTRLTVL.

V is TRBV2 and J is TRBJ2-3; TRBD2 might be the D (5 bases). The V end lost 11 bases, the J end lost 0 bases, and 9 bases lay between the germline ends. This CDR3 region has 12 residues. Germline values: CDR1 SNHLY, CDR2 FYNNEI. CDR3 region: CAVAGSTDTQYF. The CDR3, as DNA: TGTGCCGTCGCGGGTAGCACAGATACGCAGTATTTT.

V and J are TRBV7-3 and TRBJ1-1, with 11 nucleotides matching TRBD1. Germline loops: CDR1 SGHTA, CDR2 FQGTGA. V shed 6 bases and J 7 bases; nucleotides not matched to a gene: 7. This CDR3 contains 14 residues. CDR3 sequence: CASRADRGPGEAFF. CDR3 in DNA: TGTGCCAGCAGAGCGGACAGGGGGCCGGGTGAAGCTTTCTTT.

V usage is TRBV7-9 and J usage is TRBJ1-2, with D possibly TRBD1 on 5 matching bases. Germline V lookup: CDR1 SEHNR, CDR2 FQNEAQ (reference sequence). The CDR3 loop spans 14 amino acids. V was trimmed by 5 bases and J by 2 bases, leaving 12 bases between them. The CDR3 nucleotides read TGTGCCAGCAGCCGCCAGACAGAGAACTATGGCTACACCTTC. Its translation is CASSRQTENYGYTF.

V is TRBV4-1 and J is TRBJ2-3; 7 bases match TRBD2. This CDR3 has 16 residues. Germline CDR1 and CDR2: MGHRA and YSYEKL. Trimming at V came to 0 bases and at J to 4 bases, leaving 7 bases not matched to a gene. CDR3 DNA: TGCGCCAGCAGCCAAGATCTTGGCGGGAGTGCAGATACGCAGTATTTT. Translation: CASSQDLGGSADTQYF.

As to this clone: Other DNA variants within this sample encode the same CDR3. The chain has TRBV28 and TRBJ2-5, with TRBD1 identical over 9 bases. The germline V gene encodes CDR1 MDHEN and CDR2 SYDVKM. V gave up 6 bases and J gave up 5 bases; unmatched junction bases: 7. This CDR3 contains 14 residues. The CDR3 is CASSPRTGEETQYF. CDR3 DNA: TGTGCCAGCAGCCCTCGGACAGGGGAGGAGACCCAGTACTTC.

The J gene is TRBJ2-7, the V gene TRBV28; 9 bases match TRBD1. CDR3 length equals 15 residues. V lost 2 bases, J lost 3 bases, and 5 bases stayed unmatched. Germline values: CDR1 MDHEN, CDR2 SYDVKM. CDR3 in amino acids: CASSLEGDRDYEQYF. The CDR3 DNA reads TGTGCCAGCAGTTTAGAGGGGGACAGGGACTACGAGCAGTACTTC. The entire variable domain, with the rest obtained from reference TRBV28 and TRBJ2-7, is as follows: DVKVTQSSRYLVKRTGEKVFLECVQDMDHENMFWYRQDPGLGLRLIYFSYDVKMKEKGDIPEGYSVSREKKERFSLILESASTNQTSMYLCASSLEGDRDYEQYFGPGTRLTVT.

J is TRBJ1-2 and V is TRBV28; D is unclear. The V gene lost 1 base and the J gene lost 8 bases, with 8 bases spanning the gap. This CDR3 comprises 12 residues. Germline V gene lookup returns CDR1 MDHEN and CDR2 SYDVKM. The CDR3 DNA reads TGTGCCAGCAGTTTATTGGACTCAGGCTACACCTTC. Translating it yields CASSLLDSGYTF.

The J gene is TRBJ1-1, the V gene TRBV10-1, with 8 bases identical to TRBD1. CDR1 and CDR2 from the germline V gene are WNHNN and SYGVQD (reference sequence). The CDR3 is 13 amino acids. The ends lost 6 bases at V and 7 bases at J; junction bases unmatched: 7. CDR3 sequence: CASSPGQGVEAFF. Written as DNA, the CDR3 is TGCGCCAGCAGCCCCGGACAGGGAGTTGAAGCTTTCTTT.

CDR3 loop: CASSSPGLAGEQYF. DNA for the CDR3: TGTGCCAGCAGCTCCCCGGGACTAGCAGGCGAGCAGTACTTC. The chain employs TRBV5-4 and TRBJ2-7; 9 bases fit TRBD2. J lost 6 bases, V lost 3 bases, and 7 bases had no gene match. In germline, CDR1 is SGHNT, CDR2 YYREEE (reference sequence). The CDR3 has 14 amino acids.

The chain is built from TRBV6-4 and TRBJ1-2; possible D gene TRBD1, 6 bases. The CDR3 totals 13 residues. Trimming removed 3 bases at V and 8 bases at J, with 13 bases between. Germline V gives CDR1 MRHNA, CDR2 SNTAGT. For the CDR3, the DNA is TGTGCCAGCAGTGAGAACAGGGTCGGCGGCTACACCTTC. It is translated as CASSENRVGGYTF.

By frequency, this clone is medium-sized. This sequence joins TRBV10-3 and TRBJ1-1; the D is unclear. V was cut by 4 bases and J by 1 base, with 4 bases left in between. This CDR3 region has 12 residues. Germline V gene sequence: CDR1 ENHRY, CDR2 SYGVKD. The CDR3 nucleotides read TGTGCCATCAGTGTTCAGAACACTGAAGCTTTCTTT. Translating gives CAISVQNTEAFF.

The rearrangement links TRBV10-3 to TRBJ2-2; D perhaps matches TRBD1 (6 bases). Deletions cut 4 bases from V and 5 bases from J, with 11 bases between. CDR1 is ENHRY, CDR2 SYGVKD, per germline. CDR3 length equals 14 residues. For the CDR3, the DNA is TGTGCCATCAGTGTAACAGGGCAAACCGGGGAGCTGTTTTTT. Translated: CAISVTGQTGELFF.

Details on this clone: One end of the junction is discordant with germline, which a read error may explain. Other nucleotide sequences from this sample produce the same CDR3. The rearrangement joins TRBV2 to TRBJ1-5, with 10 bases fitting TRBD1. This CDR3 region has 15 residues. Germline lookup yields CDR1 SNHLY and CDR2 FYNNEI. The CDR3 DNA reads TGCGCCAGCAAAACCGGACAGGGGGTATCGGGGCCCCAGCATTTT. Translation gives CASKTGQGVSGPQHF.

The J gene is TRBJ2-5, the V gene TRBV2; weak D call: TRBD2 (5 bases). Per the germline V gene, CDR1 is SNHLY and CDR2 is FYNNEI. V shed 9 bases and J shed 3 bases, with 5 bases lying between them. The CDR3 is 10 amino acids. The CDR3 DNA reads TGTGCCAGTAGCGAAGAGACCCAGTACTTC. Translated, it gives CASSEETQYF.